The clone carrying this T cell receptor (beta chain) is labeled as medium-sized. Its antigen remains unidentified. This entry comes from a study of neurological immune-mediated disorders. It was by 5'RACE with 10-nucleotide random UMIs that the cDNA was made. TCRdb analysed the 5' RACE reads with MiXCR anew, one entry per CDR3 protein. The profile shows tens of thousands of distinct CDR3 sequences, approximately 5.2% of them singletons. The V end was cut by 5 bases, the J end by 2 bases, with 14 bases between. The CDR3 has 15 amino acids. Findings of the study overall: In HTLV-1-associated myelopathy, TCR clonal expansion was greatest, and in multiple sclerosis it was least, below healthy controls.

The genes are TRBV12-3 or TRBV12-4 and TRBJ2-3; D is unresolved. The sequence was collected from a woman between 50 and 59 years old in good health. Material: CD4+ T cells from blood. This chain's CDR3 is CASSPNSLFTDTQYF. CDR3 nucleotides: TGTGCCAGCAGTCCGAATTCTCTTTTCACAGATACGCAGTATTTT.